This T cell receptor (beta chain) emerged from a study of OX40 agonist ivuxolimab in advanced cancers. The repertoire was sequenced with immunoSEQ multiplex PCR; TCRdb's copy has only in-frame clones and lacks some. The sample records about 64,000 clones, 88% being singletons. J was trimmed by 1 base and V by 6 bases; bases with no gene match: 4. The CDR3 totals 15 residues. CDR1 and CDR2 from the germline V gene are SQVTM and ANQGSEA. The chain recombines TRBV29-1 with TRBJ2-7, with 15 bases lining up with TRBD2. Specimen: CD4+ or CD8+ T cells sorted from blood, collected in a trial of the OX40 agonist ivuxolimab. This receptor was obtained from an adult with an advanced solid tumor such as melanoma, head and neck, liver or kidney cancer. CDR3 nucleotide sequence: TGCAGCGTGGGAGGACTAGCGGGAGGGTCCTACGAGCAGTACTTC. This sequence encodes CSVGGLAGGSYEQYF.